The rows below give T cell receptor beta chains drawn from one sample of a study of early T cells in non-severe SARS-CoV-2 infection. TCRdb re-derived calls from the 5' RACE reads in MiXCR, one entry per CDR3 protein. The sample has fewer than 75,000 distinct CDR3 sequences, less than 20% seen once. Sequences were derived from whole blood, sampled at baseline. The receptors shown here come from an adult who was a healthcare worker with PCR-confirmed SARS-CoV-2 infection or an uninfected control (not recorded which). The CDR3 runs from the conserved cysteine through the conserved F or W. The D gene is left open where the match is weak. Expanded clones get a size class; other rows say once, few or many, or leave the size out.

TRBV4-3	NA	TRBJ1-1	NA	CASSQEMNTEAFF	TGCGCCAGCAGCCAAGAGATGAACACTGAAGCTTTCTTT
TRBV19	NA	TRBJ1-3	many	CASTLGSLDSGNTIYF	TGTGCCAGTACCCTCGGGAGCCTCGACTCTGGAAACACCATATATTTT
TRBV4-3	TRBD2	TRBJ2-1	few	CASSQDSGSIYNEQFF	TGCGCCAGCAGCCAAGATAGCGGGAGTATCTACAATGAGCAGTTCTTC
TRBV6-5	NA	TRBJ1-2	NA	CASSYTWPNYGYTF	TGTGCCAGCAGTTACACCTGGCCCAACTATGGCTACACCTTC
TRBV20-1	TRBD1	TRBJ1-2	few	CSLISPGQGMDGYTF	TGCAGTTTGATCTCCCCGGGACAGGGAATGGATGGCTACACCTTC
TRBV11-3	NA	TRBJ2-2	few	CASSRFVGELFF	TGTGCCAGCAGCCGGTTCGTCGGGGAGCTGTTTTTT
TRBV12-3/TRBV12-4	TRBD2	TRBJ2-1	few	CASRGSGRAYEQFF	TGTGCCAGCAGGGGAAGCGGGAGGGCCTATGAGCAGTTCTTC
TRBV9	TRBD1	TRBJ2-7	few	CASSVGDSSYEQYF	TGTGCCAGCAGCGTAGGGGACAGCTCCTACGAGCAGTACTTC
TRBV28	NA	TRBJ2-2	NA	CASMALPEFGELFF	TGTGCCAGCATGGCCCTCCCCGAATTCGGGGAGCTGTTTTTT
TRBV30	NA	TRBJ2-3	NA	CAWSVISGLRTDTQYF	TGTGCCTGGTCTGTTATATCGGGACTCCGCACAGATACGCAGTATTTT
TRBV7-2	NA	TRBJ2-3	medium-sized	CASSTGTQPSTDTQYF	TGTGCCAGCAGCACGGGGACACAACCTAGCACAGATACGCAGTATTTT
TRBV5-4	NA	TRBJ2-2	NA	CASSPVAGTNTGELFF	TGTGCCAGCAGCCCCGTTGCGGGGACGAACACCGGGGAGCTGTTTTTT
TRBV24-1	NA	TRBJ2-7	many	CATSVFYEQYF	TGTGCCACCAGTGTTTTCTACGAGCAGTACTTC
TRBV5-1	NA	TRBJ2-4	NA	CASSFGGASAKNIQYF	TGCGCCAGCAGCTTTGGGGGGGCGTCGGCCAAAAACATTCAGTACTTC
TRBV10-3	NA	TRBJ1-6	NA	CAISQAGRDNSPLHF	TGTGCCATCAGCCAAGCCGGGAGGGATAATTCACCCCTCCACTTT
TRBV6-2/TRBV6-3	NA	TRBJ2-7	many	CASSYLDEQYF	TGTGCCAGCAGTTACCTCGACGAGCAGTACTTC
TRBV20-1	NA	TRBJ2-1	many	CKTGTADNEQFF	TGCAAAACAGGGACGGCCGACAATGAGCAGTTCTTC
TRBV6-1	TRBD2	TRBJ2-1	NA	CASSEAKRGNEQFF	TGTGCCAGCAGTGAAGCCAAGCGGGGCAATGAGCAGTTCTTC